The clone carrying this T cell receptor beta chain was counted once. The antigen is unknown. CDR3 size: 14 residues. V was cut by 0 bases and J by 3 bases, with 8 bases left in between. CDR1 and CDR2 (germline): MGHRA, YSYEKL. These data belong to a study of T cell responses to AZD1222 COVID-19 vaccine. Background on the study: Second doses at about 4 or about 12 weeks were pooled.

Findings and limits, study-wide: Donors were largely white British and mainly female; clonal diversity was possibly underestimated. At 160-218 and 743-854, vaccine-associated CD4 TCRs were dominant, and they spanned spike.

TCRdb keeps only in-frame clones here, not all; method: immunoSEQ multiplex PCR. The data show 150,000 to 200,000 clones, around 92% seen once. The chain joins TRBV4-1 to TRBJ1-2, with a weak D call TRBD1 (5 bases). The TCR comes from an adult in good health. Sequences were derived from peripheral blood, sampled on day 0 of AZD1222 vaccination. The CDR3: CASSQEGGDYGYTF. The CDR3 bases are TGCGCCAGCAGCCAAGAGGGGGGGGACTATGGCTACACCTTC.